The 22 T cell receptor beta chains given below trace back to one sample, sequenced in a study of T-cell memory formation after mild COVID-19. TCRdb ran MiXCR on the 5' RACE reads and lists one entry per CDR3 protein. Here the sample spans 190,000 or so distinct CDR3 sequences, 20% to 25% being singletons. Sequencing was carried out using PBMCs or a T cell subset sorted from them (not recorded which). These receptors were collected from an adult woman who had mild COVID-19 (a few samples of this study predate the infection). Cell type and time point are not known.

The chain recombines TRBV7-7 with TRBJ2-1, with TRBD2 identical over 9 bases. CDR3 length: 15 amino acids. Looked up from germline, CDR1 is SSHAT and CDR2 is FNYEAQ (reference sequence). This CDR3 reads CATTIWREGYNEQFF. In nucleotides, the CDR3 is TGTGCTACCACCATTTGGCGGGAGGGGTACAATGAGCAGTTCTTC.

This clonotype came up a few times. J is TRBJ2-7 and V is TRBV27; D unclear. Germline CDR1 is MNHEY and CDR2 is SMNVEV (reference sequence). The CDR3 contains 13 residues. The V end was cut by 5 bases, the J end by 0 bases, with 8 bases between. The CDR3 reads CASSTPNSYEQYF. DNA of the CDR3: TGTGCCAGCAGTACACCGAACTCCTACGAGCAGTACTTC.

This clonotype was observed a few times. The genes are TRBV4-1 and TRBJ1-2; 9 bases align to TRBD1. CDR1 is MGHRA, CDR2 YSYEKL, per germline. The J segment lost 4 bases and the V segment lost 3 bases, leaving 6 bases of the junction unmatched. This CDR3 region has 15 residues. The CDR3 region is CASSHPGTGTYGYTF. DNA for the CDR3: TGCGCCAGCAGCCATCCCGGGACAGGGACCTATGGCTACACCTTC.

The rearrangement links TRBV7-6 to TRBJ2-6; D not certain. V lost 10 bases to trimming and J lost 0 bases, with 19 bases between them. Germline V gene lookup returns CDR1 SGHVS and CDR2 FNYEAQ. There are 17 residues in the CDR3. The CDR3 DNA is TGTGCCATCACGGGCAAAGCTCCTCTCTCTGGGGCCAACGTCCTGACTTTC. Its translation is CAITGKAPLSGANVLTF.

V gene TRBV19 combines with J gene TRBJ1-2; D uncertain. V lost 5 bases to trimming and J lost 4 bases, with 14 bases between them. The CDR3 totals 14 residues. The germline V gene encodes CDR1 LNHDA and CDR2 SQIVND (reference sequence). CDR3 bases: TGTGCCAGTAGTGAAAACCGGGCCTTCTATGGCTACACCTTC. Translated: CASSENRAFYGYTF.

The CDR3 spells CASSHRLASYEQYF. The CDR3 DNA follows: TGTGCCAGCAGCCATCGACTAGCGAGTTACGAGCAGTACTTC. The genes are TRBV7-9 and TRBJ2-7, with 8 bases fitting TRBD2. The CDR3 loop spans 14 amino acids. V trimming: 5 bases; J trimming: 4 bases; junction bases outside the gene matches: 7. Germline V lookup: CDR1 SEHNR, CDR2 FQNEAQ (reference sequence).

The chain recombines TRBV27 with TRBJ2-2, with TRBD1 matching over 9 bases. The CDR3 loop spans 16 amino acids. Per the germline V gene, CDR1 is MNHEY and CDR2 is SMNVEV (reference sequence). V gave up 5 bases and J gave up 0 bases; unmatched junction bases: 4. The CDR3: CASSPWTGANTGELFF. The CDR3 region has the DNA TGTGCCAGCAGTCCATGGACAGGGGCGAACACCGGGGAGCTGTTTTTT.

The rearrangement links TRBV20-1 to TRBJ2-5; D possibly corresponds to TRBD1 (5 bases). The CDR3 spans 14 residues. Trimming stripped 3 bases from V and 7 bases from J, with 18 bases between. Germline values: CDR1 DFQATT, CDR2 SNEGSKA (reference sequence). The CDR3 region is CSASSPRGLATQYF. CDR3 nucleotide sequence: TGCAGTGCTAGTAGTCCAAGGGGTTTGGCGACCCAGTACTTC.

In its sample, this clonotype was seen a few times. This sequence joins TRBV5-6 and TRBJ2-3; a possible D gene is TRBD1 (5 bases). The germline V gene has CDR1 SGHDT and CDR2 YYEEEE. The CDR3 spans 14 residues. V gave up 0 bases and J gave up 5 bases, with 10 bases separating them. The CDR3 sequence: CASSLGRGLDTQYF. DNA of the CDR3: TGTGCCAGCAGCTTGGGTAGGGGTCTAGATACGCAGTATTTT.

The CDR3, as DNA: TGCAGTGCTGACGATCCCTGGGACAGCACTAACTATGGCTACACCTTC. This translates into CSADDPWDSTNYGYTF. The rearrangement joins TRBV20-1 to TRBJ1-2; TRBD1 matches at 7 bases. Germline V gives CDR1 DFQATT, CDR2 SNEGSKA (reference sequence). The trim removed 5 bases at V and 0 bases at J, leaving 12 bases unmatched. This CDR3 is built from 16 residues.

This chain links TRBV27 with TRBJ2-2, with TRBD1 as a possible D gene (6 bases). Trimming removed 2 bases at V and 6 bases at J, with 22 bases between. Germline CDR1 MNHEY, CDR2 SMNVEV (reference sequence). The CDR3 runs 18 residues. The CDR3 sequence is CASSLPFLGHSRAGELFF. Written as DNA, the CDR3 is TGTGCCAGCAGTTTACCCTTCCTGGGACACAGCAGGGCCGGGGAGCTGTTTTTT.

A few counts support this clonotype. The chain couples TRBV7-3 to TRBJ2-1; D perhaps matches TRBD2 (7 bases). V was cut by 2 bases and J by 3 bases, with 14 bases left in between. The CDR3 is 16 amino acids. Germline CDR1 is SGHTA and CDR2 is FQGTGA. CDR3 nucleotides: TGTGCCAGCAGCTTAGTTTCAGGGGACTACTACAATGAGCAGTTCTTC. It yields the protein CASSLVSGDYYNEQFF. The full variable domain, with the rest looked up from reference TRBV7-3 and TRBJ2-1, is GAGVSQTPSNKVTEKGKYVELRCDPISGHTALYWYRQSLGQGPEFLIYFQGTGAADDSGLPNDRFFAVRPEGSVSTLKIQRTERGDSAVYLCASSLVSGDYYNEQFFGPGTRLTVL.

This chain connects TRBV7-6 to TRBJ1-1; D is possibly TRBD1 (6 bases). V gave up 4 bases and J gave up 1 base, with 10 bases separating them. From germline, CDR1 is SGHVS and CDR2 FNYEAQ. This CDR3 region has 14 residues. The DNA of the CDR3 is TGTGCCAGCAGCTCGGGGGGCTCGAACACTGAAGCTTTCTTT. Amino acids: CASSSGGSNTEAFF.

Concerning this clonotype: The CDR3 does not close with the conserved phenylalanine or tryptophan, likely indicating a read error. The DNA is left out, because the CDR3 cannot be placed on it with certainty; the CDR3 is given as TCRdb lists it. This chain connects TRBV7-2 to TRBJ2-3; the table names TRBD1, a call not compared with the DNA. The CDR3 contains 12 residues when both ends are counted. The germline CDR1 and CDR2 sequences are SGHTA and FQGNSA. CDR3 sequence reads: CASSLGAGAPWV.

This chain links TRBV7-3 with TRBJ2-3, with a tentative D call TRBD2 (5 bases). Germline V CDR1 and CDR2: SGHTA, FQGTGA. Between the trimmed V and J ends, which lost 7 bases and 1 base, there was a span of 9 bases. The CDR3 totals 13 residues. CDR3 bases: TGTGCCAGCATGGCGGAGGGCACAGATACGCAGTATTTT. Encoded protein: CASMAEGTDTQYF.

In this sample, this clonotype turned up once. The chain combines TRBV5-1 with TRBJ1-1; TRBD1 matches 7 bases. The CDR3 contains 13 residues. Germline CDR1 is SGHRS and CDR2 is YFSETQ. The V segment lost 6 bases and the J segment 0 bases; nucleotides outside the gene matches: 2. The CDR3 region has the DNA TGCGCCAGCACCGGGACAGTGAACACTGAAGCTTTCTTT. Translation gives CASTGTVNTEAFF.

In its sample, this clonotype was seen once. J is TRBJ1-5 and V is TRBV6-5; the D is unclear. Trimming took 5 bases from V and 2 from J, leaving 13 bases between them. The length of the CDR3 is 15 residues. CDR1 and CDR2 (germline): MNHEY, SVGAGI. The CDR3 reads CASSIGQPGNQPQHF. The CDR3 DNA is TGTGCCAGCAGTATCGGGCAACCCGGCAATCAGCCCCAGCATTTT.

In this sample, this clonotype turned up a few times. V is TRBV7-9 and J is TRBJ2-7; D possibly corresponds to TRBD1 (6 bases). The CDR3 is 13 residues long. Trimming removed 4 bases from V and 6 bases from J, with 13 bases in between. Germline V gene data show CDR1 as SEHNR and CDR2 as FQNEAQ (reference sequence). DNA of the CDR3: TGTGCCAGCAGCTCATACAGGGAAGGCGAGCAGTACTTC. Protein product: CASSSYREGEQYF.

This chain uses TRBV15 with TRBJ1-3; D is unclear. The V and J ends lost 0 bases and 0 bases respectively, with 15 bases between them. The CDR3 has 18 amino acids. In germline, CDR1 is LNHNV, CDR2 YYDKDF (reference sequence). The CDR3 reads CATSRDSRLEISGNTIYF. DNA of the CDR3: TGTGCCACCAGCAGAGATAGTCGCCTAGAGATCTCTGGAAACACCATATATTTT. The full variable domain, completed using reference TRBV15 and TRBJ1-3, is DAMVIQNPRYQVTQFGKPVTLSCSQTLNHNVMYWYQQKSSQAPKLLFHYYDKDFNNEADTPDNFQSRRPNTSFCFLDIRSPGLGDTAMYLCATSRDSRLEISGNTIYFGEGSWLTVV.

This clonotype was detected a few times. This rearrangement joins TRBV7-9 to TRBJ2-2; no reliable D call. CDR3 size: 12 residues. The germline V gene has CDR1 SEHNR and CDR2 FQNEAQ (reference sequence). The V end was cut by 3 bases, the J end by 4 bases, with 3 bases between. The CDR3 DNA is TGTGCCAGCAGCTTTCGCACCGGGGAGCTGTTTTTT. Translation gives CASSFRTGELFF.

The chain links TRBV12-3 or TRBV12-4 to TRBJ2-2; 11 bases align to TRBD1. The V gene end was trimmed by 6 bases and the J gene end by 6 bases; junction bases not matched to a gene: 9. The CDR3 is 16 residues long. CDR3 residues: CASRPGTGGSAGELFF. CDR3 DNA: TGTGCCAGCAGACCTGGGACAGGGGGTTCGGCCGGGGAGCTGTTTTTT.

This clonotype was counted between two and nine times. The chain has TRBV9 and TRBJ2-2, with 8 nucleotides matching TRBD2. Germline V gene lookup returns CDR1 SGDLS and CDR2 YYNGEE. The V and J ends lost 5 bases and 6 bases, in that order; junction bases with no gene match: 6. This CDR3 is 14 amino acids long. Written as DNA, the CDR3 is TGTGCCAGCAGTCGATCGGGAGGGCCCGGGGAGCTGTTTTTT. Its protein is CASSRSGGPGELFF.